Below, one T cell receptor beta chain is given with its context. What antigen it recognizes has not been identified. One base away there is no much larger clone; base qualities are not given. This specimen comes from a study of blood T cell repertoires in COVID-19 (TCRdb year 2020). About the study as a whole: Collaborator samples came from the United States, Italy and Spain and covered acute and convalescent phases of COVID-19. The samples were drawn from two sources: the first 160 participants of the ongoing ImmuneRACE study, and 1,000 to 1,500 subjects contributed by 6 global collaborators. Subjects who had been exposed to COVID-19, were actively infected with it, or had recovered from it provided the deeply sampled blood TCRbeta repertoires that made up the dataset. Sample metadata almost always included a de-identified subject ID, COVID-19 status, age in years and sex. Where available, HLA class I and class II types were taken from metadata supplied by the sample provider and were not determined by assay-based typing. The repertoires were made available in a free public database intended to serve as a resource for research on the immune response to SARS-CoV-2. The prospective study material was composed of cDNA or gDNA derived from T cells, B-cell-depleted T cells, or PBMCs.

Findings and caveats that apply to the study as a whole: How much clinical and demographic metadata was included differed by source and by participant, and the metadata was provided uncurated.

Each collaborating institution followed its own protocols to collect whole blood in K2EDTA tubes. Collaborator samples were shipped for TCRbeta analysis as frozen whole blood, isolated PBMCs, or DNA extracted from either sample type. TCRbeta CDR3 regions were amplified from genomic DNA by means of the immunoSEQ Assay, a bias-controlled multiplex PCR. The paper's data handling went like this. The number of nucleated cells in each sample was estimated by amplification of reference gene primers within the assay. Sequence reads were collapsed and filtered to measure the absolute abundance of every unique TCRbeta CDR3 rearrangement. Productive Simpson clonality was computed per sample as the square root of Simpson's diversity index over productive rearrangements. The clones in this table, taken by TCRdb from immuneACCESS, are in-frame only. Not every clone is retained; where verified, under half of the shortfall comes from an unresolved V gene, and the cause of the rest is unknown. V, J and clone size are taken as reported in that table, and D and trimming were inferred from the DNA itself. In all, the sample holds about 50,000 clones, and around nine tenths of those were seen once. 15% to 20% of the sample rests with the top ten.

The V end loses 3 bases and the J end loses 8 bases, and a stretch of 9 bases separates them. Sequences MDHEN (CDR1) and SYDVKM (CDR2) are obtained from the germline V gene. The CDR3 goes from the cysteine to the phenylalanine over 12 residues. This entry keeps only the CDR3 DNA: 36 bases, framed from base 1. The sequencing input was peripheral blood. The chain is made from TRBV28 and TRBJ2-3; the D gene is perhaps TRBD2, from 6 matching bases. This receptor was obtained from a man between 60 and 75 years old with active or convalescent COVID-19. The nucleotide sequence reads as follows: TGTGCCAGCAGTTTCGAGGGAGGTACGCAGTATTTT. Its translation reads: CASSFEGGTQYF. Joined to the reference TRBV28 and TRBJ2-3 proteins, this CDR3 gives the full variable domain: DVKVTQSSRYLVKRTGEKVFLECVQDMDHENMFWYRQDPGLGLRLIYFSYDVKMKEKGDIPEGYSVSREKKERFSLILESASTNQTSMYLCASSFEGGTQYFGPGTRLTVL.